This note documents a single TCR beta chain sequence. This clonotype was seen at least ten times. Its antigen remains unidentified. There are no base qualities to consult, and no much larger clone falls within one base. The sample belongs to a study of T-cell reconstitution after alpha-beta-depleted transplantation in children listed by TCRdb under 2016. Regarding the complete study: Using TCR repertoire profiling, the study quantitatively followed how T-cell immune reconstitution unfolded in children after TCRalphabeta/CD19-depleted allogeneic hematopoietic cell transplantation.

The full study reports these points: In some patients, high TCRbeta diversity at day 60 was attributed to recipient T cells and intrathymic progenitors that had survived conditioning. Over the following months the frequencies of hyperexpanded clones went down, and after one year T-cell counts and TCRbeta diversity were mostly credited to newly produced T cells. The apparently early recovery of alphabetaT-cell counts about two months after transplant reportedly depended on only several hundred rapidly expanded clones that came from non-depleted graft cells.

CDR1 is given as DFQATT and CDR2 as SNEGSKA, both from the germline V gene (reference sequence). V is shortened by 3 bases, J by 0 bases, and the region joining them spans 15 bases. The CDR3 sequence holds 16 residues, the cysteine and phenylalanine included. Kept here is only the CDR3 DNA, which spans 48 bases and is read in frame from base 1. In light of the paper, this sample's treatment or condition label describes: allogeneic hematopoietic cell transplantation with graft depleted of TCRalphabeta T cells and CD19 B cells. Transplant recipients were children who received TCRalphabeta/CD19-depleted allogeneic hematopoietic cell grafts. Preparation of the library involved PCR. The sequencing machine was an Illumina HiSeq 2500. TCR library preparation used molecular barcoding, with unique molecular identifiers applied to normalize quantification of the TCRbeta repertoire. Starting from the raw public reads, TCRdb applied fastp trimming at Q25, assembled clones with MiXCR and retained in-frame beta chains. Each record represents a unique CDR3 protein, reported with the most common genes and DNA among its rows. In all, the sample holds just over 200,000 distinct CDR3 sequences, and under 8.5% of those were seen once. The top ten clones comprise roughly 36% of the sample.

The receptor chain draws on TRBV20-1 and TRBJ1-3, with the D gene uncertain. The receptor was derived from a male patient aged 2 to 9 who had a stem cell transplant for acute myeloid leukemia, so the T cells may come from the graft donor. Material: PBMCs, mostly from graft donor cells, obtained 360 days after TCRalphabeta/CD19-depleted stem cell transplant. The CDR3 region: CSASRASSNSGNTIYF. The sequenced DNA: TGCAGTGCTAGTAGGGCAAGCAGCAACTCTGGAAACACCATATATTTT.